The 31 T cell receptor beta chains in this list originate from one sample, sequenced in a study of cytomegalovirus exposure and HLA in healthy donors. PCR primers comprised 60 Vbeta and 13 Jbeta primers. Libraries were prepared by immunoSEQ multiplex PCR; TCRdb keeps only in-frame clonotypes and omits some of them. This sample's table reports about 140,000 clones. Sequenced sample: PBMCs. The source is a woman under 30 in good health and CMV-seronegative.

A remark on this clone: The limits of the CDR3 on the DNA are not certain, so only TCRdb's listed CDR3 is given. CDR3 sequence: CASSQVGAGSGFF. The genes are TRBV14 and TRBJ2-1; TRBD2, as called in the table, went unchecked against the DNA. Per germline, CDR1 SGHDN and CDR2 FVKESK. The CDR3 has 13 residues if both end residues are counted.

The V and J genes are TRBV7-2 and TRBJ2-3, with 15 bases fitting TRBD2. With 0 bases clipped from V and 4 bases from J, the junction kept 5 bases outside the gene matches. CDR1 is SGHTA, CDR2 FQGNSA, per germline. This CDR3 has 18 amino acids. The CDR3 loop reads CASSLASGLAGGSDTQYF. As DNA, the CDR3 is TGTGCCAGCAGCTTAGCGTCCGGACTAGCGGGAGGGTCAGATACGCAGTATTTT.

The chain uses TRBV27 and TRBJ2-3; the match to TRBD1 covers 8 bases. CDR1 and CDR2 (germline): MNHEY, SMNVEV (reference sequence). This CDR3 comprises 16 residues. The junction had 8 bases not matched to a gene; V was cut back by 5 bases and J by 1 base. The CDR3 nucleotides read TGTGCCAGCAGTCTCGGCCCACAGGGGGGCACAGATACGCAGTATTTT. Protein: CASSLGPQGGTDTQYF.

The chain joins TRBV19 to TRBJ1-1; D uncertain. CDR3 length equals 15 residues. V shed 3 bases and J shed 2 bases, with 13 bases lying between them. Germline-derived CDR1 and CDR2 are LNHDA and SQIVND (reference sequence). Written as DNA, the CDR3 is TGTGCCAGTAGTATGAGTTTTATGAGAAACACTGAAGCTTTCTTT. Translating it yields CASSMSFMRNTEAFF.

This chain joins TRBV27 and TRBJ2-3, with D possibly matching TRBD2 (5 bases). CDR1 is MNHEY, CDR2 SMNVEV, per germline (reference sequence). The CDR3 has 14 residues. V was trimmed by 2 bases and J by 5 bases, leaving 11 bases between them. Here the CDR3 DNA reads TGTGCCAGCAGTTTACAGGACTTAGGAGATACGCAGTATTTT. Its protein is CASSLQDLGDTQYF.

The chain links TRBV7-2 to TRBJ2-3; 7 bases align to TRBD2. V shed 0 bases, J shed 6 bases, and the junction held 3 bases outside the gene matches. The CDR3 consists of 14 residues. Per germline, CDR1 SGHTA and CDR2 FQGNSA. CDR3 nucleotide sequence: TGTGCCAGCAGCTTAGCGGGAGGGCTGGATACGCAGTATTTT. As protein: CASSLAGGLDTQYF.

The gene calls are TRBV19 and TRBJ1-4; 9 positions match TRBD1. CDR3 length: 17 amino acids. The germline V gene has CDR1 LNHDA and CDR2 SQIVND (reference sequence). V was pared by 5 bases and J by 0 bases, with 7 bases of the junction left unmatched. CDR3 coding DNA: TGTGCCAGTAGTTTCGGGACAGGGCATGCAACTAATGAAAAACTGTTTTTT. It translates to CASSFGTGHATNEKLFF.

This chain links TRBV5-1 with TRBJ1-2; 7 nucleotides line up with TRBD1. CDR1 is SGHRS, CDR2 YFSETQ, per germline. There are 15 residues in the CDR3. V gave up 0 bases and J gave up 5 bases; unmatched junction bases: 7. CDR3 loop: CASSLEEGARYGYTF. CDR3 DNA: TGCGCCAGCAGCTTGGAGGAGGGGGCGCGATATGGCTACACCTTC.

This chain connects TRBV4-3 to TRBJ1-4; D call uncertain. CDR3 length equals 16 residues. From germline, CDR1 is LGHNA and CDR2 YSLEER. The V and J ends lost 0 bases and 8 bases respectively, with 16 bases between them. The chain's CDR3 is CASSQDFGREHEKLFF. For the CDR3, the DNA is TGCGCCAGCAGCCAAGATTTCGGGAGGGAGCACGAAAAACTGTTTTTT.

This sequence joins TRBV7-2 and TRBJ2-2; 7 bases align to TRBD1. Germline V gives CDR1 SGHTA, CDR2 FQGNSA. Losses at the gene ends were 6 bases for V and 0 bases for J; bases not matched to a gene: 16. The CDR3 runs to 19 residues. CDR3 sequence reads: CASSNRDSGRFANTGELFF. In DNA form, the CDR3 reads TGTGCCAGCAGTAACCGGGACAGTGGACGGTTCGCGAACACCGGGGAGCTGTTTTTT.

The genes are TRBV5-6 and TRBJ1-6; 7 nucleotides agree with TRBD1. The CDR3 is made up of 16 amino acids. Germline trimming cut 2 bases from V and 7 bases from J; bases unmatched to any gene: 9. Germline assignment: CDR1 SGHDT and CDR2 YYEEEE. CDR3: CASSFLDREGNSPLHF. CDR3 DNA sequence: TGTGCCAGCAGCTTCCTAGACAGGGAAGGGAATTCACCCCTCCACTTT.

This chain connects TRBV14 to TRBJ1-1; 8 positions match TRBD1. CDR1 and CDR2 (germline): SGHDN, FVKESK. The ends lost 4 bases at V and 7 bases at J; junction bases unmatched: 8. The CDR3 loop spans 14 amino acids. CDR3 in amino acids: CASSLAGGTGEAFF. The CDR3 bases are TGTGCCAGCAGCCTAGCAGGGGGCACGGGTGAAGCTTTCTTT.

V is TRBV25-1 and J is TRBJ2-2; D might be TRBD2 (6 bases). The CDR3 spans 15 residues. CDR1 MGHDK and CDR2 SYGVNS come from the germline V gene. Trimming removed 1 base from V and 4 bases from J, with 10 bases in between. In DNA, the CDR3 is TGTGCCAGCAGTGAATTCCGGGGGAGCACCGGGGAGCTGTTTTTT. Residues: CASSEFRGSTGELFF.

The genes are TRBV7-9 and TRBJ1-5, with TRBD1 identical over 9 bases. The CDR3 extends over 15 amino acids. V was clipped by 5 bases and J by 7 bases; unmatched bases: 9. Per the germline V gene, CDR1 is SEHNR and CDR2 is FQNEAQ (reference sequence). CDR3 in amino acids: CASSQTGTGPQPQHF. CDR3 nucleotides: TGTGCCAGCAGCCAAACCGGGACAGGGCCCCAGCCCCAGCATTTT.

V and J are TRBV11-2 and TRBJ2-2, with 10 bases matching TRBD1. Germline CDR1 and CDR2: SGHAT and FQNNGV. The length of the CDR3 is 14 residues. The V segment lost 8 bases and the J segment 2 bases; nucleotides outside the gene matches: 2. CDR3 bases: TGTGCCAGCCGGGACAGGGGTAACACCGGGGAGCTGTTTTTT. It is translated as CASRDRGNTGELFF. Full variable domain (remainder filled in from reference TRBV11-2 and TRBJ2-2): EAGVAQSPRYKIIEKRQSVAFWCNPISGHATLYWYQQILGQGPKLLIQFQNNGVVDDSQLPKDRFSAERLKGVDSTLKIQPAKLEDSAVYLCASRDRGNTGELFFGEGSRLTVL.

This chain links TRBV7-9 with TRBJ2-1, with D tentatively TRBD2 (5 bases). Trimming shortened V by 0 bases and J by 3 bases, and 12 bases separated the two germline ends. The CDR3 is 16 residues long. CDR1 is SEHNR, CDR2 FQNEAQ, per germline (reference sequence). The CDR3 sequence: CASSLAQWEYYNEQFF. Here the CDR3 DNA reads TGTGCCAGCAGCTTAGCGCAGTGGGAGTACTACAATGAGCAGTTCTTC. Full variable domain (remainder filled in from reference TRBV7-9 and TRBJ2-1): DTGVSQNPRHKITKRGQNVTFRCDPISEHNRLYWYRQTLGQGPEFLTYFQNEAQLEKSRLLSDRFSAERPKGSFSTLEIQRTEQGDSAMYLCASSLAQWEYYNEQFFGPGTRLTVL.

The DNA for the CDR3 is TGTGCCAGCAGTGTTTCGGGTAACGGAGATACGCAGTATTTT. Amino acid sequence: CASSVSGNGDTQYF. The chain carries TRBV6-4 and TRBJ2-3; D call uncertain. The V and J ends lost 4 bases and 5 bases respectively, with 13 bases between them. Per the germline V gene, CDR1 is MRHNA and CDR2 is SNTAGT. The CDR3 totals 14 residues.

The rearrangement joins TRBV11-2 to TRBJ2-7; TRBD2 matches at 11 bases. J lost 2 bases, V lost 5 bases, and 5 bases had no gene match. The CDR3 covers 15 residues. Germline assignment: CDR1 SGHAT and CDR2 FQNNGV. CDR3 coding DNA: TGTGCCAGCAGCCGCCTAGCGGGAGGTACCTACGAGCAGTACGTC. Residues: CASSRLAGGTYEQYV.

V is TRBV5-6 and J is TRBJ1-6; D possibly corresponds to TRBD1 (6 bases). CDR1 SGHDT and CDR2 YYEEEE come from the germline V gene. V lost 1 base and J 2 bases, leaving 13 bases between the germline ends. The CDR3 consists of 17 residues. Here the CDR3 DNA reads TGTGCCAGCAGCTTGCAGGGGCGAGAGACCTATAATTCACCCCTCCACTTT. Amino acid sequence: CASSLQGRETYNSPLHF.

The V call is TRBV28, the J call TRBJ2-1; 12 nucleotides match TRBD2. V trimming: 6 bases; J trimming: 4 bases; junction bases outside the gene matches: 4. The CDR3 has 15 amino acids. Germline V gene data show CDR1 as MDHEN and CDR2 as SYDVKM. CDR3 sequence: CASSPLAGGYNEQFF. CDR3 nucleotide sequence: TGTGCCAGCAGCCCACTAGCGGGAGGTTACAATGAGCAGTTCTTC.

For this clone: The junction does not match germline at one end; this may be a read error. J is TRBJ1-3 and V is TRBV4-3; maybe TRBD1 (6 bases). Germline lookup yields CDR1 LGHNA and CDR2 YSLEER. This CDR3 has 16 amino acids. The CDR3 sequence: CASSQLDRSSGNAIYF. DNA for the CDR3: TGCGCCAGCAGCCAACTAGACAGGAGCTCTGGAAACGCCATATATTTT.

The CDR3 bases are TGTGCCAGCAGCCGACAGGTACAAGAGACCCAGTACTTC. This gives the protein CASSRQVQETQYF. The V and J genes are TRBV6-5 and TRBJ2-5, with a weak D call TRBD1 (6 bases). V dropped 6 bases and J dropped 2 bases, with 10 bases sitting between them. The germline V gene has CDR1 MNHEY and CDR2 SVGAGI. The CDR3 has 13 amino acids.

J is TRBJ1-2 and V is TRBV28, with TRBD1 matching over 10 bases. CDR3 size: 14 residues. CDR1 and CDR2 (germline): MDHEN, SYDVKM. Losses at the gene ends were 3 bases for V and 8 bases for J; bases not matched to a gene: 6. CDR3 loop: CASSFGTGAWGYTF. The DNA of the CDR3 is TGTGCCAGCAGTTTCGGGACAGGGGCTTGGGGCTACACCTTC.

The chain recombines TRBV7-9 with TRBJ2-2; 9 bases are shared with TRBD2. CDR3 length: 17 amino acids. Trimming took 4 bases from V and 4 from J; bases not matched to a gene: 10. Looked up from germline, CDR1 is SEHNR and CDR2 is FQNEAQ (reference sequence). The CDR3 loop is CASSSSPGLASTGELFF. The CDR3, as DNA: TGTGCCAGCAGCTCTAGTCCTGGACTAGCGAGCACCGGGGAGCTGTTTTTT.

The CDR3 protein is CASSQLAERQETQYF. CDR3 sequence (DNA): TGTGCCAGCAGCCAGCTAGCGGAACGCCAAGAGACCCAGTACTTC. The rearrangement links TRBV4-2 to TRBJ2-5; TRBD2 aligns across 7 bases. The V segment lost 3 bases and the J segment 1 base; nucleotides outside the gene matches: 5. Germline CDR1 reads LGHNA; CDR2 reads YNFKEQ. The CDR3 is 15 residues long.

With regard to this clone: Other DNA sequences in this specimen translate into the identical CDR3. V gene TRBV6-6 combines with J gene TRBJ2-4, with 7 bases matching TRBD2. The V segment lost 6 bases and the J segment 8 bases; nucleotides outside the gene matches: 10. The CDR3 spans 14 residues. Germline V lookup: CDR1 MNHNY, CDR2 SVGAGI (reference sequence). CDR3 sequence (DNA): TGTGCCAGCAGATTGCTAGCGGCGTCGGACATTCAGTACTTC. Translated: CASRLLAASDIQYF.

The chain combines TRBV5-6 with TRBJ1-1; 8 positions match TRBD1. This CDR3 is 15 amino acids long. The ends lost 2 bases at V and 7 bases at J; junction bases unmatched: 10. CDR1 and CDR2 from the germline V gene are SGHDT and YYEEEE. CDR3 bases: TGTGCCAGCAGCTTAGGTTGGGACAGGCTAATTGAAGCTTTCTTT. Protein sequence: CASSLGWDRLIEAFF.

The rearrangement links TRBV30 to TRBJ1-3; 9 bases agree with TRBD1. With 0 bases clipped from V and 3 bases from J, the junction kept 3 bases outside the gene matches. The CDR3 has 15 amino acids. Germline lookup yields CDR1 GTSNPN and CDR2 SVGIG (reference sequence). In DNA, the CDR3 is TGTGCCTGGAGTGTACGACAGGGGGGTGGAAACACCATATATTTT. This translates into CAWSVRQGGGNTIYF.

The chain employs TRBV18 and TRBJ2-5; 7 nucleotides line up with TRBD2. With V trimmed by 2 bases and J by 9 bases, 21 bases remained unmatched. Germline values: CDR1 KGHSH, CDR2 LQKENI. This CDR3 is 18 amino acids long. The CDR3 DNA reads as TGTGCCAGCTCACCATCTGGGTCGCCAGCGGGAACTCGGGAGGCCCAGTACTTC. It is translated as CASSPSGSPAGTREAQYF.

The rearrangement links TRBV5-1 to TRBJ2-1; TRBD2 matches at 8 bases. CDR1 and CDR2 (germline): SGHRS, YFSETQ. The CDR3 has 18 amino acids. Trimming took 3 bases from V and 4 from J; bases not matched to a gene: 15. The CDR3 is CASSSILTSGSTYNEQFF. As DNA, the CDR3 is TGCGCCAGCAGCTCCATACTAACTAGCGGCAGTACTTACAATGAGCAGTTCTTC.

The chain combines TRBV28 with TRBJ1-1; no reliable D call. V was trimmed by 7 bases and J by 0 bases, leaving 9 bases between them. The CDR3 contains 13 residues. Germline CDR1 is MDHEN and CDR2 is SYDVKM. For the CDR3, the DNA is TGTGCCAGCAAACCAGATCTGAACACTGAAGCTTTCTTT. It codes for CASKPDLNTEAFF.